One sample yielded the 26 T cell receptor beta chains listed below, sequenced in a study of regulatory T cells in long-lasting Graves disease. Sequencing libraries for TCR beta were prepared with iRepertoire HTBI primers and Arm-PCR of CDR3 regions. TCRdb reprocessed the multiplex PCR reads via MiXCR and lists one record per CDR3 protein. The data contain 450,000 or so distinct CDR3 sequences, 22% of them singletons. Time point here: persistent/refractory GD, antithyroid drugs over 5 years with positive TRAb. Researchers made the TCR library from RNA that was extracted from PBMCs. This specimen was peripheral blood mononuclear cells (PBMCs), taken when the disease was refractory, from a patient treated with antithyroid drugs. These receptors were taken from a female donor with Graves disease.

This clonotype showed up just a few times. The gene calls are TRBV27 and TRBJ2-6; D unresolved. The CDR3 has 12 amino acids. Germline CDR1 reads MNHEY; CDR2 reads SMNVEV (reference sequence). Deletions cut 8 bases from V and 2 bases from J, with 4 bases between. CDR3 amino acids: CASQTGANVLTF. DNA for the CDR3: TGTGCCAGCCAGACTGGGGCCAACGTCCTGACTTTC.

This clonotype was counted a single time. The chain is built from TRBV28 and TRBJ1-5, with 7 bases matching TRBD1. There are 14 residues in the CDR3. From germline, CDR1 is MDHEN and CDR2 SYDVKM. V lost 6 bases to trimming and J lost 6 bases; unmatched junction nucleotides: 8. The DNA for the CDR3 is TGTGCCAGCAGCCGAAGCCAGGGGGGTCAGCCCCAGCATTTT. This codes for CASSRSQGGQPQHF.

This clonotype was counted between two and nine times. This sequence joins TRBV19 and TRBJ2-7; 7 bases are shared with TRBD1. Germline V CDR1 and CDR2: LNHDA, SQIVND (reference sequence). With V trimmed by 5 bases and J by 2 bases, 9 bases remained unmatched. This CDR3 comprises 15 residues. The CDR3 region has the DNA TGTGCCAGTAGTCCTCCATTGGGACAGCCCTACGAGCAGTACTTC. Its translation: CASSPPLGQPYEQYF.

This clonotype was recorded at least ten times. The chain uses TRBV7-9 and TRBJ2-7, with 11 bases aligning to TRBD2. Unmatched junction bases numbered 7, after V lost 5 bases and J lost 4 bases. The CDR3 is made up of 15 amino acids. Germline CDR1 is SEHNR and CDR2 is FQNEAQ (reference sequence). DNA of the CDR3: TGTGCCAGCAGCCCAACCGGGACTAGCGGATACGAGCAGTACTTC. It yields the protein CASSPTGTSGYEQYF. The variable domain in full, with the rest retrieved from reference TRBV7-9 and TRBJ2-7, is DTGVSQNPRHKITKRGQNVTFRCDPISEHNRLYWYRQTLGQGPEFLTYFQNEAQLEKSRLLSDRFSAERPKGSFSTLEIQRTEQGDSAMYLCASSPTGTSGYEQYFGPGTRLTVT.

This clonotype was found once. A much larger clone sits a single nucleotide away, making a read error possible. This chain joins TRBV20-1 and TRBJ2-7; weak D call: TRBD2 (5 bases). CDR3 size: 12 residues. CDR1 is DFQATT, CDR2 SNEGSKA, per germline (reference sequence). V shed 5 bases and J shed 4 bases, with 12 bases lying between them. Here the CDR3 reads CSAGGGFYEQYF. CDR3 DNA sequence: TGCAGTGCTGGAGGTGGATTTTACGAGCAGTACTTC.

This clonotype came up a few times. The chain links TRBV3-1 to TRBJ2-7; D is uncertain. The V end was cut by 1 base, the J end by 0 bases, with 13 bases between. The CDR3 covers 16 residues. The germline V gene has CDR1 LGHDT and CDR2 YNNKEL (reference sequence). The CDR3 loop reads CASSQGKGFGSYEQYF. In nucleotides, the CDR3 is TGTGCCAGCAGCCAAGGAAAGGGTTTTGGCTCCTACGAGCAGTACTTC.

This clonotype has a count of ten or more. CDR3 sequence (DNA): TGTGCCAGCAGCTTAATGACAGGACCCCAAGCTTTCTTT. Its translation is CASSLMTGPQAFF. This chain uses TRBV7-2 with TRBJ1-1; TRBD1 is a possible D gene (6 bases). CDR1 and CDR2 from the germline V gene are SGHTA and FQGNSA. V lost 2 bases and J lost 9, with 13 bases in between. CDR3 size: 13 residues.

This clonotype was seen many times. The CDR3 DNA follows: TGTGCCAGCACTCCCCAGCGCTTCGTGGGAGAGACCCAGTACTTC. The encoded protein is CASTPQRFVGETQYF. This chain joins TRBV9 and TRBJ2-5; unclear D gene. The germline V and J ends were trimmed by 6 bases and 4 bases, with 19 bases remaining between them. Germline CDR1 is SGDLS and CDR2 is YYNGEE. The CDR3 runs to 15 residues.

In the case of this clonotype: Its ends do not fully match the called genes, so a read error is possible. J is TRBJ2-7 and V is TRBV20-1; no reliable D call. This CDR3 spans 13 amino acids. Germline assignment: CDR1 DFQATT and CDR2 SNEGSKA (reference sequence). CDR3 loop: CSASLGSSYEQHF. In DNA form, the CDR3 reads TGCAGTGCTAGTTTAGGTAGTTCCTACGAGCAGCACTTC.

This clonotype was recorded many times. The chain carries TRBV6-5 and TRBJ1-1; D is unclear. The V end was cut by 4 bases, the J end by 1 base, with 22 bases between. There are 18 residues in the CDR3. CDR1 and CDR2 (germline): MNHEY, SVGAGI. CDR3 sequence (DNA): TGTGCCAGCAGTTCCCCGGGTGGCGCATGGCACAAGAACACTGAAGCTTTCTTT. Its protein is CASSSPGGAWHKNTEAFF.

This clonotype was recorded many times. This CDR3 reads CAISEPYPRNYGYTF. The CDR3, as DNA: TGTGCCATCAGTGAACCTTATCCCCGAAACTATGGCTACACCTTC. V usage is TRBV10-3 and J usage is TRBJ1-2; no definite D call. Trimming took off 3 bases at V and 2 bases at J, with 13 bases between the two ends. CDR3 size: 15 residues. Per germline, CDR1 ENHRY and CDR2 SYGVKD.

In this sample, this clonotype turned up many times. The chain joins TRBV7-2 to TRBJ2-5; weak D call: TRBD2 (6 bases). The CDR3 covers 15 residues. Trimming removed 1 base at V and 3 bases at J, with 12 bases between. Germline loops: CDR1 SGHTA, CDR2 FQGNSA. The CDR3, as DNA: TGTGCCAGCAGCTTAGGTCGCCCGGGGGAAGAGACCCAGTACTTC. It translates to CASSLGRPGEETQYF.

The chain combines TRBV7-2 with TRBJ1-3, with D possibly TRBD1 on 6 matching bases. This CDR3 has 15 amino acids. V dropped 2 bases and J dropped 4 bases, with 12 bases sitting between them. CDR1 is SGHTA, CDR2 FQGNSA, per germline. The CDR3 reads CASSLNGGAGNTIYF. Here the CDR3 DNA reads TGTGCCAGCAGCTTAAACGGGGGGGCCGGAAACACCATATATTTT.

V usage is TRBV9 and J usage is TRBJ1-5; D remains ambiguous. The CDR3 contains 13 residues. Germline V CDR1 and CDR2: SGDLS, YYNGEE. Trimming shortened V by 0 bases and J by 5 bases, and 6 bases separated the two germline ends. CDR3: CASSVDGYQPQHF. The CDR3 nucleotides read TGTGCCAGCAGCGTAGACGGATATCAGCCCCAGCATTTT.

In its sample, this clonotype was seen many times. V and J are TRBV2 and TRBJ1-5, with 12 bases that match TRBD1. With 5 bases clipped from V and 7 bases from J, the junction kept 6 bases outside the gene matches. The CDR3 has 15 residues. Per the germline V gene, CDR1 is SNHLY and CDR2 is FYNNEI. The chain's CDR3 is CASSSGTGGGQPQHF. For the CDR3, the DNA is TGTGCCAGCAGTTCCGGGACAGGGGGCGGACAGCCCCAGCATTTT.

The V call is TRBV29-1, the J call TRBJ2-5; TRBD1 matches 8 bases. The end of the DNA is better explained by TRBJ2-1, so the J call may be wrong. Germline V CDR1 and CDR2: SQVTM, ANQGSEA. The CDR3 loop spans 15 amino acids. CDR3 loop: CSALPGTGVHNEQFF. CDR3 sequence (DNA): TGCAGCGCCCTTCCCGGGACAGGAGTCCACAATGAGCAGTTCTTC.

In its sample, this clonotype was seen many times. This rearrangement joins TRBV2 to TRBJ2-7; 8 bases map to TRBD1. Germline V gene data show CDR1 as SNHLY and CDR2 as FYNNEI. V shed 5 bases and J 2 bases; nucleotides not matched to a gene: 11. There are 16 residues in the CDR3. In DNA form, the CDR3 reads TGTGCCAGCAGTCAGGGGGCGAAGAGCCGAACCTACGAGCAGTACTTC. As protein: CASSQGAKSRTYEQYF.

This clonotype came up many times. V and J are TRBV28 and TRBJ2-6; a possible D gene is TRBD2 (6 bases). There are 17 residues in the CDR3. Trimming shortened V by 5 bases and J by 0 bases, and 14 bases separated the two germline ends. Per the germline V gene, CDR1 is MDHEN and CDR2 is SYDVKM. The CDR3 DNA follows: TGTGCCAGCAGTCCATTGGGGAGGTTCTCTGGGGCCAACGTCCTGACTTTC. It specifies CASSPLGRFSGANVLTF.

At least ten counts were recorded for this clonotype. The CDR3 loop is CASSYSVGTALYTEAFF. The CDR3 coding sequence is TGTGCCAGCAGTTACTCCGTCGGGACTGCGCTGTACACTGAAGCTTTCTTT. The chain employs TRBV6-2 or TRBV6-3 and TRBJ1-1; perhaps TRBD1 as D (5 bases). CDR1 MNHEY and CDR2 SVGEGT come from the germline V gene. The ends were cut back, 0 bases at V and 3 bases at J, with 17 bases in the middle. CDR3 length: 17 residues.

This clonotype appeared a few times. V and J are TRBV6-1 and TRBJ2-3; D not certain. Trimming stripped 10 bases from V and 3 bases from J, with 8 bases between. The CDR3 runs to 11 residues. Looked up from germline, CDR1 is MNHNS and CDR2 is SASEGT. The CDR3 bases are TGTGCCACCTCCAGGACAGATACGCAGTATTTT. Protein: CATSRTDTQYF.

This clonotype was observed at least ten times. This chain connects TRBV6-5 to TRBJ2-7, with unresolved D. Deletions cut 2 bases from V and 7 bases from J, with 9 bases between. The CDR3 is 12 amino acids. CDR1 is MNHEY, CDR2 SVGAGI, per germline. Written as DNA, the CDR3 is TGTGCCAGCAGTTACCCCGAAGTGGAGCAGTACTTC. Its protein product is CASSYPEVEQYF.

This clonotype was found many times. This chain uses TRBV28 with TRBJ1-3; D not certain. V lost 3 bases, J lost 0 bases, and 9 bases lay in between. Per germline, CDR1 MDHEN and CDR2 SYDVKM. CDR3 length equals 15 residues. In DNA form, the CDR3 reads TGTGCCAGCAGTTTTCGCCGGATCTCTGGAAACACCATATATTTT. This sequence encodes CASSFRRISGNTIYF.

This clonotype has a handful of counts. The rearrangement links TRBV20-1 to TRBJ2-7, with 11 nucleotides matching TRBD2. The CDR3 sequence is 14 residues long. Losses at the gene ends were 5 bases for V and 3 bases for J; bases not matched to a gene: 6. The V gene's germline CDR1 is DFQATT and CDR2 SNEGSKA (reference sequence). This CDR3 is CSAQLAGEVYEQYF. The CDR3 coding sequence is TGCAGTGCTCAACTAGCGGGGGAGGTCTACGAGCAGTACTTC.

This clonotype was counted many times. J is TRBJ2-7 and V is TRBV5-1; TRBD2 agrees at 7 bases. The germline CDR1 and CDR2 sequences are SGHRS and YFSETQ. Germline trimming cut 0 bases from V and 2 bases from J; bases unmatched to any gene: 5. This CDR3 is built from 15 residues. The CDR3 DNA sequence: TGCGCCAGCAGCTTGGGCGTGGGGGGGGCCTACGAGCAGTACTTC. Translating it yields CASSLGVGGAYEQYF.

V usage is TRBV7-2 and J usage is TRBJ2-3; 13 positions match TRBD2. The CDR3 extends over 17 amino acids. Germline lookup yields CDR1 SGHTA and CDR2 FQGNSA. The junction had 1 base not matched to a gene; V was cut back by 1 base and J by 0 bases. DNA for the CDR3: TGTGCCAGCAGCTTAGGGACTAGCGGGGGAAGCACAGATACGCAGTATTTT. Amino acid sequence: CASSLGTSGGSTDTQYF.

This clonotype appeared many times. CDR3 in DNA: TGCAGCGTCGGGACAGACTATAATTCACCCCTCCACTTT. This encodes CSVGTDYNSPLHF. The rearrangement links TRBV29-1 to TRBJ1-6, with 7 bases identical to TRBD1. The trim removed 6 bases at V and 3 bases at J, leaving 2 bases unmatched. From germline, CDR1 is SQVTM and CDR2 ANQGSEA. The CDR3 runs 13 residues.